The next 7 T cell receptor beta chains were all read from a single sample in a study of cytomegalovirus exposure and HLA in healthy donors. PCR employed 60 Vbeta and 13 Jbeta primers. The method was immunoSEQ multiplex PCR; TCRdb's version includes in-frame clones alone and lacks a portion of them. The sample records roughly 100,000 clones, more than 65% being singletons. Material for sequencing was PBMCs. The source is a woman between 45 and 60 years old in good health and CMV-seropositive.

The chain is built from TRBV18 and TRBJ2-3, with 9 bases lining up with TRBD1. The V and J ends lost 6 bases and 6 bases, in that order; junction bases with no gene match: 7. The germline CDR1 and CDR2 sequences are KGHSH and LQKENI. This CDR3 contains 14 residues. The CDR3 sequence: CASSLTGGRDTQYF. The CDR3 DNA sequence: TGTGCCAGCTCGCTAACAGGGGGCAGGGATACGCAGTATTTT. Drawing the rest from reference TRBV18 and TRBJ2-3, the complete variable domain is NAGVMQNPRHLVRRRGQEARLRCSPMKGHSHVYWYRQLPEEGLKFMVYLQKENIIDESGMPKERFSAEFPKEGPSILRIQQVVRGDSAAYFCASSLTGGRDTQYFGPGTRLTVL.

This clone was detected a few times. J is TRBJ2-2 and V is TRBV7-9, with D uncertain. Germline lookup yields CDR1 SEHNR and CDR2 FQNEAQ (reference sequence). V lost 6 bases to trimming and J lost 5 bases, with 16 bases between them. The CDR3 totals 15 residues. The CDR3 here is CASSRIGRWTGELFF. The CDR3 nucleotides read TGTGCCAGCAGTCGTATCGGTCGGTGGACCGGGGAGCTGTTTTTT. Drawing the rest from reference TRBV7-9 and TRBJ2-2, the complete variable domain is DTGVSQNPRHKITKRGQNVTFRCDPISEHNRLYWYRQTLGQGPEFLTYFQNEAQLEKSRLLSDRFSAERPKGSFSTLEIQRTEQGDSAMYLCASSRIGRWTGELFFGEGSRLTVL.

Concerning this clone: Other DNA sequences in this specimen translate into the identical CDR3. The chain is built from TRBV18 and TRBJ2-1; 9 nucleotides line up with TRBD1. Germline CDR1 is KGHSH and CDR2 is LQKENI. This CDR3 has 15 residues. J gave up 4 bases and V 0 bases, and 1 base lay outside the gene matches. As DNA, the CDR3 is TGTGCCAGCTCACCACCGGGACAGGGATACAATGAGCAGTTCTTC. Translated: CASSPPGQGYNEQFF.

This clone occurred many times. This chain uses TRBV6-1 with TRBJ1-5, with 8 bases aligning to TRBD1. Trimming took 5 bases from V and 2 from J; bases not matched to a gene: 2. Germline CDR1 and CDR2: MNHNS and SASEGT. The CDR3 runs to 14 residues. The CDR3 spells CASSLDRGNQPQHF. CDR3 bases: TGTGCCAGCAGTTTGGACAGGGGCAATCAGCCCCAGCATTTT.

The chain joins TRBV7-8 to TRBJ1-2; perhaps TRBD1 as D (5 bases). With 0 bases removed from V and 5 bases from J, the gap between germline ends came to 16 bases. This CDR3 has 16 amino acids. Germline loops: CDR1 SGHVS, CDR2 FQNEAQ. The CDR3: CASSLAGQGRVYGYTF. The CDR3 nucleotides read TGTGCCAGCAGCTTAGCCGGGCAGGGAAGAGTTTATGGCTACACCTTC.

This chain links TRBV5-1 with TRBJ2-1, with D unclear. The CDR3 has 16 amino acids. CDR1 SGHRS and CDR2 YFSETQ come from the germline V gene. Trimming removed 0 bases from V and 0 bases from J, with 10 bases in between. CDR3 nucleotide sequence: TGCGCCAGCAGCTTGGTTGGAGATTACTCCTACAATGAGCAGTTCTTC. It encodes CASSLVGDYSYNEQFF.

The chain combines TRBV6-6 with TRBJ1-5, with unresolved D. The CDR3 has 15 residues. With 4 bases removed from V and 2 bases from J, the gap between germline ends came to 12 bases. Germline V CDR1 and CDR2: MNHNY, SVGAGI (reference sequence). The CDR3 DNA follows: TGTGCCAGCAGTTTCGCCGGGATGGGCAATCAGCCCCAGCATTTT. It translates to CASSFAGMGNQPQHF.